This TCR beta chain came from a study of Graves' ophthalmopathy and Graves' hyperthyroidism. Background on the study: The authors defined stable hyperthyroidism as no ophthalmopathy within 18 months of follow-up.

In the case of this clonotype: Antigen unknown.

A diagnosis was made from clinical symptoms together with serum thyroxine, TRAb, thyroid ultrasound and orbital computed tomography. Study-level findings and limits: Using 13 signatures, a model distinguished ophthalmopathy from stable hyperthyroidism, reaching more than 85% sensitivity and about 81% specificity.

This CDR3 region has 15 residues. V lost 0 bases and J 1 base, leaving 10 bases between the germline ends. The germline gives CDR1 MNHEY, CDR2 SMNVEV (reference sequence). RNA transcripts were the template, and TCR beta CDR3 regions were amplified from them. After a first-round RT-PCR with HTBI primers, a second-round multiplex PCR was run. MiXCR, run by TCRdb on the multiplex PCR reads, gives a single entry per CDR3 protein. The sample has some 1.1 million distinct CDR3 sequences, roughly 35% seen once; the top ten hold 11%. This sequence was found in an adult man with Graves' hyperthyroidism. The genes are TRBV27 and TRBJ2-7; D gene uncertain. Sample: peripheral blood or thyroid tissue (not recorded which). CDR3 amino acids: CASSLSGQISYEQYF. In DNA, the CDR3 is TGTGCCAGCAGTTTATCGGGCCAGATATCCTACGAGCAGTACTTC.